Listed below are T cell receptor beta chains from one sample, sequenced in a study of blood T cell repertoires in COVID-19. Only in-frame clones appear in the TCRdb table, and some are missing; sequencing was by immunoSEQ multiplex PCR. The repertoire consists of roughly 25,000 clones, with approximately 85% occurring once and the leading ten covering approximately 30%. The sequencing input was peripheral blood. These receptors came from a human donor with active COVID-19. The donor label of this sample is uncertain. Both conserved end residues are part of each CDR3. The D gene is left open where the match is weak. Clone size is given for some rows only: seen once, a few or many times, or a class if the clone is expanded.

cdr3_nt | cdr3_aa | cdr3_length | d_call | j_call | clone_size | v_call
TGTGCCAGCAGTTCGGAGGCCGCAGGGGAGAACACCGGGGAGCTGTTTTTT | CASSSEAAGENTGELFF | 17 | . | TRBJ2-2 | . | TRBV6-2/TRBV6-3
TGTGCCAGCAGCTTAAGGGGAGCCGGGACTACCTACGAGCAGTACTTC | CASSLRGAGTTYEQYF | 16 | TRBD2 | TRBJ2-7 | . | TRBV11-3
TGTGCCAGCAGCTTATTAGCGGGAGATCCGTACGAGCAGTACTTC | CASSLLAGDPYEQYF | 15 | TRBD2 | TRBJ2-7 | few | TRBV7-9
TGTGCCAGCAGCGTACAGGGGGCGGATGGAGGGTCACCCCTCCACTTT | CASSVQGADGGSPLHF | 16 | TRBD1 | TRBJ1-6 | . | TRBV9
TGTGCCAGCAGTTTGGGGGGGACAGGATCTTTTGGATTGTTGTTTTTT | CASSLGGTGSFGLLFF | 16 | TRBD1 | TRBJ1-4 | . | TRBV28
TGTGCCAGCAGCAAAGGGGCCAAGGGAGGTGACACTGAAGCTTTCTTT | CASSKGAKGGDTEAFF | 16 | . | TRBJ1-1 | . | TRBV21-1
TGTGCCAGCAGCTCCACCTCGGAGAATACAGATACGCAGTATTTT | CASSSTSENTDTQYF | 15 | . | TRBJ2-3 | . | TRBV7-9
TGTGCCAGCAGCAGGGAAGCGGGAGGCTTCCTCTCCTACAATGAGCAGTTCTTC | CASSREAGGFLSYNEQFF | 18 | . | TRBJ2-1 | . | TRBV21-1
TGTGCCAGCAGCTTGCGGGGGGGGAATGAGCAGTTCTTC | CASSLRGGNEQFF | 13 | TRBD2 | TRBJ2-1 | . | TRBV11-3
TGTGCCAGTCCGCAGGGTTCAGCGGGTCCCCCGGATACGCAGTATTTT | CASPQGSAGPPDTQYF | 16 | . | TRBJ2-3 | . | TRBV13
TGTGCCACCAGCAGACCCGACAGGGGCTCTGGAAACACCATATATTTT | CATSRPDRGSGNTIYF | 16 | TRBD1 | TRBJ1-3 | . | TRBV15
TGTGCCAGCGTAAGGGGCCGGGGGTCCGGGGAGCTGTTTTTT | CASVRGRGSGELFF | 14 | . | TRBJ2-2 | few | TRBV2
TGTGCCAGCAGCTCTTTTAAAAGGACTGTTAGCTCCTACAATGAGCAGTTCTTC | CASSSFKRTVSSYNEQFF | 18 | . | TRBJ2-1 | once | TRBV7-9
TGTGCCACCAGACGAGGGACAGGCTTCGAGACCCAGTACTTC | CATRRGTGFETQYF | 14 | TRBD1 | TRBJ2-5 | . | TRBV15
TGTGCCAGCAGCCGCAGCGGCTCGAACACCGGGGAGCTGTTTTTT | CASSRSGSNTGELFF | 15 | . | TRBJ2-2 | . | TRBV3-1/TRBV3-2
TGCGCCAGCAGTTTTGGGACAGGGGGTAGTTCTGGGGCCAACGTCCTGACTTTC | CASSFGTGGSSGANVLTF | 18 | TRBD1 | TRBJ2-6 | . | TRBV5-1
TGTGCCAGCAGTGCCGGGACAGGGCCGACTGAAGCTTTCTTT | CASSAGTGPTEAFF | 14 | TRBD1 | TRBJ1-1 | . | TRBV2
TGCAGCGTCGCCACAGGGACAACCAATCAGCCCCAGCATTTT | CSVATGTTNQPQHF | 14 | . | TRBJ1-5 | few | TRBV29-1
TGTGCCAGCAGCTTAGTCCCCCCTAGCGGGAGGAGGAATGAGCAGTTCTTC | CASSLVPPSGRRNEQFF | 17 | TRBD2 | TRBJ2-1 | . | TRBV7-8
TGTGCCAGCAGTAGCGGCCTTCAGAATGAGCAGTTCTTC | CASSSGLQNEQFF | 13 | . | TRBJ2-1 | . | TRBV9
TGCGCCAGCACCAGGGGCTACGAGCAGTACTTC | CASTRGYEQYF | 11 | . | TRBJ2-7 | . | TRBV5-1
TGTGCCAGCAGTTCACTCGACAGGGGAAAAGGCAATCAGCCCCAGCATTTT | CASSSLDRGKGNQPQHF | 17 | TRBD1 | TRBJ1-5 | . | TRBV28
TGTGCCAGCAGTCCCCGACTTGTAACCACTTCACCCCTCCACTTT | CASSPRLVTTSPLHF | 15 | . | TRBJ1-6 | . | TRBV6-2/TRBV6-3
TGCGCCAGCAGCCAAGGTGGCAGGGAACTAGCGAAGGGGAACACCGGGGAGCTGTTTTTT | CASSQGGRELAKGNTGELFF | 20 | TRBD2 | TRBJ2-2 | . | TRBV4-1
TGTGCCAGCAGTGACGGCGGGCGCTCCTACAATGAGCAGTTCTTC | CASSDGGRSYNEQFF | 15 | . | TRBJ2-1 | . | TRBV2
TGCGCCAGCAGCTTGGGGCCGACAGGGGATAATCAGCCCCAGCATTTT | CASSLGPTGDNQPQHF | 16 | TRBD1 | TRBJ1-5 | few | TRBV5-1
TGTGCCATCAGGGCGGGACTAGCCCTCGTTGATACGCAGTATTTT | CAIRAGLALVDTQYF | 15 | TRBD2 | TRBJ2-3 | . | TRBV10-3
TGTGCCAGCAGTTTATACGGGGGGGGGAGTTTGAACACTGAAGCTTTCTTT | CASSLYGGGSLNTEAFF | 17 | . | TRBJ1-1 | . | TRBV28
TGTGCCAGCAGGCCACAGGTGGACACCGGGGAGCTGTTTTTT | CASRPQVDTGELFF | 14 | . | TRBJ2-2 | . | TRBV2
TGTGCCATCAGTGAGGGACAGGGGAATACCGGGGAGCTGTTTTTT | CAISEGQGNTGELFF | 15 | TRBD1 | TRBJ2-2 | . | TRBV10-3
TGTGCCAGCAGTGAAGTCTCGGGGAACCGTAATGAAAAACTGTTTTTT | CASSEVSGNRNEKLFF | 16 | . | TRBJ1-4 | . | TRBV6-1
TGTGCCATCAGTGAGGGTGGGGCCGCTGAGCAGTTCTTC | CAISEGGAAEQFF | 13 | . | TRBJ2-1 | . | TRBV10-3
TGTGCCAGCAGCCACTTTCCAGGGCAAGAGACCCAGTACTTC | CASSHFPGQETQYF | 14 | . | TRBJ2-5 | . | TRBV11-3
TGCGCCAGCAGCTTGGCAGACAGGGTGGGTAATTCACCCCTCCACTTT | CASSLADRVGNSPLHF | 16 | TRBD1 | TRBJ1-6 | . | TRBV5-1
TGTGCCAGCAGCGTTAGACAGGGAAATATCAATGAGCAGTTCTTC | CASSVRQGNINEQFF | 15 | TRBD1 | TRBJ2-1 | . | TRBV9
TGTGCCAGCAATGGGGGCACGGGACCTGGCGAGCAGTACTTC | CASNGGTGPGEQYF | 14 | . | TRBJ2-7 | . | TRBV6-5